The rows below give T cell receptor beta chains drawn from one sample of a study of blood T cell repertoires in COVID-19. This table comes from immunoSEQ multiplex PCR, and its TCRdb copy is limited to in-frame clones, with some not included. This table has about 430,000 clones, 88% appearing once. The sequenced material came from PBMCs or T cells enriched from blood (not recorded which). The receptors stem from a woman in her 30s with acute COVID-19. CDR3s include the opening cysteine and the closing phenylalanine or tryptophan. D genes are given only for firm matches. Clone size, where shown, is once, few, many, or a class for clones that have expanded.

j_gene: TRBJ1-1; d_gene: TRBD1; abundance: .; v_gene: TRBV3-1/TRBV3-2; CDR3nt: TGTGCCAGCAGCCTGGGACAGAGGAACACTGAAGCTTTCTTT; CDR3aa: CASSLGQRNTEAFF
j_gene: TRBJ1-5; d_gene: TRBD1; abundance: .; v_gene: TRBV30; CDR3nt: TGTGCCTGGAGTGCGGACAGGGGGAATCAGCCCCAGCATTTT; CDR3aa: CAWSADRGNQPQHF
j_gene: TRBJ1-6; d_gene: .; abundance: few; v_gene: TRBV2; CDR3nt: TGTGCCAGCAGTCCGAACACAGGCTATAATTCACCCCTCCACTTT; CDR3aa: CASSPNTGYNSPLHF
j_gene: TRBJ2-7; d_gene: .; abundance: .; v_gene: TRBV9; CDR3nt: TGTGCCAGCAGCGTAGAACCAGTAACCGAGCAGTACTTC; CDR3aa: CASSVEPVTEQYF
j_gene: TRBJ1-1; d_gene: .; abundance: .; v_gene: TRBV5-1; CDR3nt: TGCGCCAGCAGCTTGGCGGGGGGCTTTAACACTGAAGCTTTCTTT; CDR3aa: CASSLAGGFNTEAFF
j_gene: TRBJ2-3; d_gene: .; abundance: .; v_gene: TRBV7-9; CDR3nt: TGTGCCAGCAGCCCCAATTGGGGGGGCAACACAGATACGCAGTATTTT; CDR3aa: CASSPNWGGNTDTQYF
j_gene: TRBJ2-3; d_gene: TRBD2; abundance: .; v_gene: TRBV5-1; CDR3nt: TGCGCCAGCAGCTTTAGCGGGGTGAACACAGATACGCAGTATTTT; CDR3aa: CASSFSGVNTDTQYF
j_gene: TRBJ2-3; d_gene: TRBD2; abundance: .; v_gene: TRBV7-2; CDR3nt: TGTGCCAGCAGCTTATCGGGACTAGCGGGGGGAGATACGCAGTATTTT; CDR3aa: CASSLSGLAGGDTQYF
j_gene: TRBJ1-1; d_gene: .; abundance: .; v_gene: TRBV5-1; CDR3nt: TGCGCCAGCAGCTTCGGGGATACGAACACTGAAGCTTTCTTT; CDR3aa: CASSFGDTNTEAFF
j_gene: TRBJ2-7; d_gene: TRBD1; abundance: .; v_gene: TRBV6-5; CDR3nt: TGTGCCAGCAGGGGACAGGGGAGCTCCTACGAGCAGTACTTC; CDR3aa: CASRGQGSSYEQYF
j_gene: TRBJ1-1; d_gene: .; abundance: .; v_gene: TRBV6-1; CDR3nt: TGTGCCAGCAGTGAATCGGCAGACATGAACACTGAAGCTTTCTTT; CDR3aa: CASSESADMNTEAFF
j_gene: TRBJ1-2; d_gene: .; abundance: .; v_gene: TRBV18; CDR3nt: TGTGCCAGCTCACCCCCACAGGGCACCTATGGCTACACCTTC; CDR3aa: CASSPPQGTYGYTF
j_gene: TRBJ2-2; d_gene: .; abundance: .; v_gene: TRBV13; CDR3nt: TGTGCCAGCAGCTTAGCTTTGACAGGGAACACCGGGGAGCTGTTTTTT; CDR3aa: CASSLALTGNTGELFF
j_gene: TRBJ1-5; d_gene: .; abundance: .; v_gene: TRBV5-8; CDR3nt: TGTGCCAGCAGCTTGGTAAGGGGGTCGGGCAATCAGCCCCAGCATTTT; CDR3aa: CASSLVRGSGNQPQHF
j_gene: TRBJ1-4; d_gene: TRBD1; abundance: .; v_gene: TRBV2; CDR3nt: TGTGCCAACAAACCGGGACAGCTAACGGATGAAAAACTGTTTTTT; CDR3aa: CANKPGQLTDEKLFF
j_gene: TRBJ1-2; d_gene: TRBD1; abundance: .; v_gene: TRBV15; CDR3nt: TGTGCCACCAATCGGGACAGGGTTGGTGGCTACACCTTC; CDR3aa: CATNRDRVGGYTF
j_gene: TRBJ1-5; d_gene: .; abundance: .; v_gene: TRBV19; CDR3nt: TGTGCCAGTAGTTTCCCGACAGCTACCTGGGGCAATCAGCCCCAGCATTTT; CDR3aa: CASSFPTATWGNQPQHF
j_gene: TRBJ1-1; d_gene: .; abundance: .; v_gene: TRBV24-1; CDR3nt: TGTGCCTCGCAGGGAACCGGTGGGACTGAAGCTTTCTTT; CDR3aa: CASQGTGGTEAFF
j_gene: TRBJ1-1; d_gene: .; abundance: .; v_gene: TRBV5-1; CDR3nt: TGCGCCAGCAGCTTGCTGACAGACATGAACACTGAAGCTTTCTTT; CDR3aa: CASSLLTDMNTEAFF
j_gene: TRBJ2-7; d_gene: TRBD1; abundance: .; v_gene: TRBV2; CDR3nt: TGTGCCAGCAGGGAGGGACAGGCCCCTTCCTACGAGCAGTACTTC; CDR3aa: CASREGQAPSYEQYF
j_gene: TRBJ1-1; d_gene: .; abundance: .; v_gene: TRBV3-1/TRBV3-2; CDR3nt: TGTGCCAGCAGCCTCCGTTTACCTGAGGGGAACACTGAAGCTTTCTTT; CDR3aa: CASSLRLPEGNTEAFF
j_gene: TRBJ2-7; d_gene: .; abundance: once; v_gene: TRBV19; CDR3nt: TGTGCCAGTAGCCCCAGTGGTGCGGGCTCCTACGAGCAGTACTTC; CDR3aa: CASSPSGAGSYEQYF
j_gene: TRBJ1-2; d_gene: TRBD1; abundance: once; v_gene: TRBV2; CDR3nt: TGTGCCAGCAGTCCAGGACAGGGTAACTATGGCTACACCTTC; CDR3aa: CASSPGQGNYGYTF
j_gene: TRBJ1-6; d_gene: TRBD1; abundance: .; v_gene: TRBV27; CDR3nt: TGTGCCAGCAGTAGGGAGACAGGGTCTAATTCACCCCTCCACTTT; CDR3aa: CASSRETGSNSPLHF
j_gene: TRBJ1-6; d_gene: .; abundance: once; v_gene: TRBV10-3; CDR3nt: TGTGCCATCAGAACAGCACAGGGTGGTAATTCACCCCTCCACTTT; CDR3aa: CAIRTAQGGNSPLHF
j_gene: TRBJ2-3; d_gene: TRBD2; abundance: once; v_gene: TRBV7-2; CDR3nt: TGTGCCAGCAGCCCCGGACTAGCGGTAGATACGCAGTATTTT; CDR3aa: CASSPGLAVDTQYF
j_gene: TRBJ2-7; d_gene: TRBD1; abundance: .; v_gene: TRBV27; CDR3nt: TGTGCCAGCAGTCCTAGGACAGGGGGTGAGCAGTACTTC; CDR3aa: CASSPRTGGEQYF
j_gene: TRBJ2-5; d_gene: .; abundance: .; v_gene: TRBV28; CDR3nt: TGTGCCAGCAGTTTAGTCCAGGTCCAAGAGACCCAGTACTTC; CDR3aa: CASSLVQVQETQYF
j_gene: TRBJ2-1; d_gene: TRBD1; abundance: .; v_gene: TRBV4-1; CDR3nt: TGCGCCAGCAGCCAAGCTCCCTATCCGGGACAGGCTCTTACGTGGCAGTTCTTC; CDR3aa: CASSQAPYPGQALTWQFF
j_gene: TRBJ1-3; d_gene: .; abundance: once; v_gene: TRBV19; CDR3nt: TGTGCCAGTAGCCCGGACTTTTCGTCTGGAAACACCATATATTTT; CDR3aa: CASSPDFSSGNTIYF
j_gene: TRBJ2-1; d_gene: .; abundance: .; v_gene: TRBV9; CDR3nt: TGTGCCAGCAGCACCCGTGACGAAAGGGGTGAGCAGTTCTTC; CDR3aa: CASSTRDERGEQFF
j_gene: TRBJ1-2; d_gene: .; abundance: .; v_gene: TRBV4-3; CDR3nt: TGCGCCAGCAGCCAACAGAGGGAGGGGCACTATGGCTACACCTTC; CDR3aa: CASSQQREGHYGYTF
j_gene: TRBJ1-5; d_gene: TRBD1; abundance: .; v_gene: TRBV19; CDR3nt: TGTGCCAGTAGTATAGCCCTAAAGGGGACAGACTATCAGCCCCAGCATTTT; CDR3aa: CASSIALKGTDYQPQHF
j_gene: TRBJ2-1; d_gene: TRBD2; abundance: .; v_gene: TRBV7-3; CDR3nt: TGTGCCAGCAGCTCCCTTGGGCCTAGCGGAAACAATGAGCAGTTCTTC; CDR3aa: CASSSLGPSGNNEQFF
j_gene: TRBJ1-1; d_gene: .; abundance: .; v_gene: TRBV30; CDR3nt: TGTGCCTGGAACCCGCAGGGGAACACTGAAGCTTTCTTT; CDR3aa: CAWNPQGNTEAFF
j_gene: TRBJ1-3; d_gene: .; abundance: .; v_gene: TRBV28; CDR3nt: TGTGCCAGCAGTTTACCGCGGGGGGGCCTAGGAAACACCATATATTTT; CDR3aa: CASSLPRGGLGNTIYF
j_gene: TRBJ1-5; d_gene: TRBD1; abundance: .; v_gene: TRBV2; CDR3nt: TGTGCCAGCAGCGGGACAGGGACCAATCAGCCCCAGCATTTT; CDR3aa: CASSGTGTNQPQHF
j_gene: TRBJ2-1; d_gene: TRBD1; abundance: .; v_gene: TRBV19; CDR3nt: TGTGCCAGTAGCACCCGGGACAGCAAGTTTGAGCAGTTCTTC; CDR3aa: CASSTRDSKFEQFF
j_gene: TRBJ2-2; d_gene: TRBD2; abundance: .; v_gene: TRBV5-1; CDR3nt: TGCGCCAGCAGCTTCTCTAGCGGGGGGGCTGGCGGCGGGGAGCTGTTTTTT; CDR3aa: CASSFSSGGAGGGELFF
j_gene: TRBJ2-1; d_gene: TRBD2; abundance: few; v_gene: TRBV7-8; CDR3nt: TGTGCCAGCAGCAACCGGGACTACGTATACAATGAGCAGTTCTTC; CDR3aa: CASSNRDYVYNEQFF
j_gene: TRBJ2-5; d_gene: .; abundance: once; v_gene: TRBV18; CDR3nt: TGTGCCAGCTCACCACAAAAATTCCGGGTAAAGAAGGAGACCCAGTACTTC; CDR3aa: CASSPQKFRVKKETQYF
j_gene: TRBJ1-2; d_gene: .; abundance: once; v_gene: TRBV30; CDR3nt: TGTGCCTGGAGTGGAAAAGGACAGCCGTCTCGATTCTATGGCTACACCTTC; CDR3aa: CAWSGKGQPSRFYGYTF
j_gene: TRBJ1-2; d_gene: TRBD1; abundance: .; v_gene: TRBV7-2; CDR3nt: TGTGCCAGCAGCTCCAGGGGGAGTAACTATGGCTACACCTTC; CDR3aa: CASSSRGSNYGYTF
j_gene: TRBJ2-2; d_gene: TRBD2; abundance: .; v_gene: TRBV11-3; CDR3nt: TGTGCCAGCAGCTTAGGCGGGGGATACACCGGGGAGCTGTTTTTT; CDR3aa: CASSLGGGYTGELFF
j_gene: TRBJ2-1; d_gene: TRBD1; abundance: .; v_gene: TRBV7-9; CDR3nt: TGTGCCAGCAGCCCCTCCGGGACAGGGAAGTACAATGAGCAGTTCTTC; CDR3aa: CASSPSGTGKYNEQFF
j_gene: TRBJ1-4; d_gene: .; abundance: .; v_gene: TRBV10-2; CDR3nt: TGCGCCAGCAGTGGGGGGCAGATCGGGGAAAAACTGTTTTTT; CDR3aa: CASSGGQIGEKLFF
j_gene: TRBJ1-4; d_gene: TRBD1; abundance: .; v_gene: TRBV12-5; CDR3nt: TGTGCTAGTGGTTTGGCCAAGACAGGGAGAAATGAAAAACTGTTTTTT; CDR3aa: CASGLAKTGRNEKLFF
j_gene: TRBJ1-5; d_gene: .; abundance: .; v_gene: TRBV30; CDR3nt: TGTGCCTGGAGCGCCGTTCGTGAGGACAATCAGCCCCAGCATTTT; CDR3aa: CAWSAVREDNQPQHF